Following are 21 T cell receptor beta chains from one sample sequenced in a study of T cell repertoires in cytomegalovirus infection. TCRdb re-derived calls from the reads in MiXCR, one entry per CDR3 protein. The sample holds roughly 570,000 distinct CDR3 sequences; around 40% are singletons and the top ten take 48%. No antigen has been identified for these receptors. Sequences were derived from cultured PBMCs, sampled from culture after CMV antigen stimulation. The source of these receptors is a human donor in good health (CMV status not recorded). Some clones in this sample may be carry-over from other donors' samples.

This chain links TRBV4-1 with TRBJ1-6; tentatively, D is TRBD1 (5 bases). Germline CDR1 reads MGHRA; CDR2 reads YSYEKL. V lost 6 bases to trimming and J lost 5 bases, with 17 bases between them. There are 16 residues in the CDR3. Here the CDR3 reads CASRGWGGRNNSPLHF. For the CDR3, the DNA is TGCGCCAGCAGAGGGTGGGGGGGAAGAAATAATTCACCCCTCCACTTT.

The rearrangement uses TRBV20-1 and TRBJ2-3, with no clear D. This CDR3 has 11 residues. CDR1 and CDR2 from the germline V gene are DFQATT and SNEGSKA (reference sequence). Trimming removed 6 bases from V and 4 bases from J, with 8 bases in between. The CDR3 DNA is TGCAGTGCAAGGAAGTCAGATACGCAGTATTTT. Encoded protein: CSARKSDTQYF.

The chain recombines TRBV6-2 or TRBV6-3 with TRBJ2-1, with TRBD2 matching over 8 bases. Germline values: CDR1 MNHEY, CDR2 SVGEGT. There are 16 residues in the CDR3. V lost 4 bases, J lost 5 bases, and 10 bases stayed unmatched. The CDR3 here is CASSSLPISGNNEQFF. CDR3 sequence (DNA): TGTGCCAGCAGTTCACTTCCTATTAGCGGGAACAATGAGCAGTTCTTC.

This clonotype was counted only a few times. The chain is built from TRBV7-2 and TRBJ2-7; tentative D call: TRBD2 (6 bases). Germline lookup yields CDR1 SGHTA and CDR2 FQGNSA. This CDR3 comprises 14 residues. Trimming left V 5 bases short and J 3 bases short, with 14 bases between. The CDR3 region has the DNA TGTGCCAGCAGCCGCCCCGGAGGGCACTACGAGCAGTACTTC. This translates into CASSRPGGHYEQYF.

The chain employs TRBV2 and TRBJ1-4; 7 bases agree with TRBD1. CDR3 length: 16 amino acids. Germline V lookup: CDR1 SNHLY, CDR2 FYNNEI. V was clipped by 5 bases and J by 0 bases; unmatched bases: 6. The CDR3 loop reads CASSRTGVSTNEKLFF. The DNA for the CDR3 is TGTGCCAGCAGTCGTACAGGGGTTTCAACTAATGAAAAACTGTTTTTT.

J is TRBJ1-1 and V is TRBV4-1; maybe TRBD1 (6 bases). This CDR3 spans 15 amino acids. The V gene lost 4 bases and the J gene lost 4 bases, with 16 bases spanning the gap. CDR1 is MGHRA and CDR2 is YSYEKL in the germline V gene. Written as DNA, the CDR3 is TGCGCCAGCAGCCCCAGAGGGGGGGTTTTCACTGAAGCTTTCTTT. Translated, it gives CASSPRGGVFTEAFF.

V usage is TRBV5-4 and J usage is TRBJ2-7, with 9 bases matching TRBD1. The germline V gene encodes CDR1 SGHNT and CDR2 YYREEE (reference sequence). J gave up 5 bases and V 0 bases, and 9 bases lay outside the gene matches. The CDR3 runs to 16 residues. CDR3 nucleotides: TGTGCCAGCAGCTTGGGGGATCGGGACAGGGTCAACGAGCAGTACTTC. The encoded protein is CASSLGDRDRVNEQYF. Variable domain in full (rest from reference TRBV5-4 and TRBJ2-7): ETGVTQSPTHLIKTRGQQVTLRCSSQSGHNTVSWYQQALGQGPQFIFQYYREEENGRGNFPPRFSGLQFPNYSSELNVNALELDDSALYLCASSLGDRDRVNEQYFGPGTRLTVT.

This clonotype was picked up a small number of times. This chain uses TRBV7-9 with TRBJ2-7, with 8 bases matching TRBD1. The J segment lost 6 bases and the V segment lost 5 bases, leaving 9 bases of the junction unmatched. The germline gives CDR1 SEHNR, CDR2 FQNEAQ (reference sequence). The CDR3 runs to 14 residues. The CDR3: CASSLSGQGSEQYF. Written as DNA, the CDR3 is TGTGCCAGCAGCCTAAGCGGACAGGGAAGCGAGCAGTACTTC. Together with reference TRBV7-9 and TRBJ2-7, the CDR3 gives the full variable domain: DTGVSQNPRHKITKRGQNVTFRCDPISEHNRLYWYRQTLGQGPEFLTYFQNEAQLEKSRLLSDRFSAERPKGSFSTLEIQRTEQGDSAMYLCASSLSGQGSEQYFGPGTRLTVT.

The rearrangement joins TRBV6-2 or TRBV6-3 to TRBJ2-4; D is uncertain. The CDR3 has 14 amino acids. With 5 bases removed from V and 3 bases from J, the gap between germline ends came to 11 bases. Germline CDR1 and CDR2: MNHEY and SVGEGT. The CDR3 DNA reads TGTGCCAGCAGTGGCCGCTGGGGCAAAAACATTCAGTACTTC. It is translated as CASSGRWGKNIQYF.

The chain joins TRBV7-2 to TRBJ2-3; 7 nucleotides agree with TRBD2. V trimming: 0 bases; J trimming: 2 bases; junction bases outside the gene matches: 14. CDR1 and CDR2 (germline): SGHTA, FQGNSA. This CDR3 has 19 residues. The CDR3 nucleotides are TGTGCCAGCAGCTTAGCAGCTCCCCTCAGCGGGGCCTTCACAGATACGCAGTATTTT. It yields the protein CASSLAAPLSGAFTDTQYF. The full variable domain, with the rest looked up from reference TRBV7-2 and TRBJ2-3, is GAGVSQSPSNKVTEKGKDVELRCDPISGHTALYWYRQSLGQGLEFLIYFQGNSAPDKSGLPSDRFSAERTGGSVSTLTIQRTQQEDSAVYLCASSLAAPLSGAFTDTQYFGPGTRLTVL.

Only one count was recorded for this clonotype. The rearrangement uses TRBV7-6 and TRBJ2-5, with 11 nucleotides matching TRBD2. J gave up 6 bases and V 5 bases, and 5 bases lay outside the gene matches. The CDR3 loop spans 14 amino acids. Germline V CDR1 and CDR2: SGHVS, FNYEAQ. The chain's CDR3 is CASSAGTSGQTQYF. The CDR3 DNA is TGTGCCAGCAGCGCCGGGACTAGCGGCCAGACCCAGTACTTC.

This chain connects TRBV6-2 or TRBV6-3 to TRBJ2-7; the D is unclear. V lost 7 bases and J 2 bases, leaving 18 bases between the germline ends. CDR1 is MNHEY and CDR2 is SVGEGT in the germline V gene. This CDR3 is 15 amino acids long. The CDR3 loop is CASTVAAYPPYEQYF. The CDR3 DNA is TGTGCCAGCACTGTGGCGGCTTACCCCCCCTACGAGCAGTACTTC.

This clonotype was seen only a few times. This sequence joins TRBV7-2 and TRBJ2-1, with no clear D. The CDR3 loop spans 13 amino acids. Trimming left V 1 base short and J 10 bases short, with 11 bases between. Germline CDR1 reads SGHTA; CDR2 reads FQGNSA. CDR3 residues: CASSLGLFREQFF. CDR3 nucleotides: TGTGCCAGCAGCTTAGGTCTGTTCCGGGAGCAGTTCTTC.

The chain is built from TRBV7-2 and TRBJ1-5; D is unclear. The CDR3 loop spans 14 amino acids. CDR1 is SGHTA and CDR2 is FQGNSA in the germline V gene. V dropped 5 bases and J dropped 1 base, with 9 bases sitting between them. CDR3 sequence: CASSLTESNQPQHF. The CDR3, as DNA: TGTGCCAGCAGCCTCACGGAGAGCAATCAGCCCCAGCATTTT.

The chain has TRBV6-1 and TRBJ2-1; the D gene is possibly TRBD1 (6 bases). The CDR3 is made up of 12 amino acids. Germline-derived CDR1 and CDR2 are MNHNS and SASEGT. Between the trimmed V and J ends, which lost 2 bases and 10 bases, there was a span of 9 bases. CDR3 residues: CASSEWGQEQFF. The CDR3 nucleotides read TGTGCCAGCAGTGAATGGGGGCAGGAGCAGTTCTTC.

This chain connects TRBV2 to TRBJ2-7; perhaps TRBD2 as D (5 bases). The CDR3 has 13 residues. Trimming pared 8 bases from V and 0 bases from J, leaving 11 bases between. Germline V CDR1 and CDR2: SNHLY, FYNNEI. CDR3: CASAAADSYEQYF. As DNA, the CDR3 is TGTGCCAGCGCGGCAGCGGACTCCTACGAGCAGTACTTC.

This clonotype has more than one count but fewer than ten. This chain uses TRBV19 with TRBJ2-7; 8 bases fit TRBD1. Germline V gives CDR1 LNHDA, CDR2 SQIVND (reference sequence). The V segment lost 6 bases and the J segment 4 bases; nucleotides outside the gene matches: 17. This CDR3 region has 17 residues. CDR3 amino acids: CASSRDRPRFKIYEQYF. In nucleotides, the CDR3 is TGTGCCAGTAGCAGGGACAGGCCCCGATTTAAAATATACGAGCAGTACTTC. The full variable domain, its missing parts supplied by reference TRBV19 and TRBJ2-7, is DGGITQSPKYLFRKEGQNVTLSCEQNLNHDAMYWYRQDPGQGLRLIYYSQIVNDFQKGDIAEGYSVSREKKESFPLTVTSAQKNPTAFYLCASSRDRPRFKIYEQYFGPGTRLTVT.

J is TRBJ1-5 and V is TRBV12-3 or TRBV12-4; tentative D call: TRBD1 (5 bases). V was clipped by 6 bases and J by 5 bases, with 14 bases between them. The CDR3 is made up of 14 amino acids. The CDR3 region is CASSMVRVDQPQHF. DNA of the CDR3: TGTGCCAGCAGCATGGTCAGGGTAGATCAGCCCCAGCATTTT.

The sample holds a few counts of this clonotype. The J gene is TRBJ1-1, the V gene TRBV27; D perhaps matches TRBD1 (5 bases). The CDR3 loop spans 17 amino acids. In germline, CDR1 is MNHEY, CDR2 SMNVEV (reference sequence). Trimming took 2 bases from V and 0 from J, leaving 16 bases between them. DNA of the CDR3: TGTGCCAGCAGTTTAGAGGCTACAGGACCCTTGAACACTGAAGCTTTCTTT. This translates into CASSLEATGPLNTEAFF.

The chain links TRBV12-3 or TRBV12-4 to TRBJ1-1; tentatively, D is TRBD1 (6 bases). The V gene lost 6 bases and the J gene lost 3 bases, with 17 bases spanning the gap. The CDR3 spans 15 residues. The CDR3 protein is CASSNLGGAYTEAFF. The CDR3 bases are TGTGCCAGCAGCAACCTAGGGGGGGCGTACACTGAAGCTTTCTTT.

The CDR3 spells CASTSTPSSYNEQFF. The CDR3 nucleotides read TGTGCCAGCACCTCGACCCCGAGCTCCTACAATGAGCAGTTCTTC. V gene TRBV2 combines with J gene TRBJ2-1; the D is unclear. Germline V CDR1 and CDR2: SNHLY, FYNNEI. The CDR3 contains 15 residues. V was clipped by 7 bases and J by 0 bases, with 13 bases between them. The whole variable domain, remainder taken from reference TRBV2 and TRBJ2-1, is EPEVTQTPSHQVTQMGQEVILRCVPISNHLYFYWYRQILGQKVEFLVSFYNNEISEKSEIFDDQFSVERPDGSNFTLKIRSTKLEDSAMYFCASTSTPSSYNEQFFGPGTRLTVL.